This is a list of T cell receptor beta chains from one sample in a study of T cell responses to AZD1222 COVID-19 vaccine. Only in-frame clones appear in the TCRdb table, and some are missing; sequencing was by immunoSEQ multiplex PCR. The sample holds roughly 200,000 clones, roughly nine tenths seen once. Sequences were derived from peripheral blood, sampled 28 days after the second AZD1222 dose. These receptors originate from an adult who received the AZD1222 COVID-19 vaccine. Each CDR3 is given with its conserved first and last residue. The D gene is left open where the match is weak. Not all rows give a size; the values are once, few, many and, for expanded clones, a class.

J gene: TRBJ1-1
D gene: TRBD1
clone size: once
V gene: TRBV2
CDR3 DNA: TGTGCCAGCAGTGAACAGGGGGGCACTGAAGCTTTCTTT
CDR3 protein: CASSEQGGTEAFF

J gene: TRBJ1-3
D gene: -
clone size: few
V gene: TRBV10-1
CDR3 DNA: TGCGCCAGCAGTGAGTCGAATTCTGGAAACACCATATATTTT
CDR3 protein: CASSESNSGNTIYF

J gene: TRBJ1-2
D gene: -
clone size: -
V gene: TRBV4-2
CDR3 DNA: TGTGCCAGCAGCCAAGATAGTGACGGGGCCCTCTATGGCTACACCTTC
CDR3 protein: CASSQDSDGALYGYTF

J gene: TRBJ1-1
D gene: -
clone size: -
V gene: TRBV5-1
CDR3 DNA: TGCGCCAGCAGCCGGAACCCGACAGCGAACACTGAAGCTTTCTTT
CDR3 protein: CASSRNPTANTEAFF

J gene: TRBJ2-6
D gene: -
clone size: once
V gene: TRBV6-5
CDR3 DNA: TGTGCCAGCAACCCCACAGGGACTGGGGCCAACGTCCTGACTTTC
CDR3 protein: CASNPTGTGANVLTF

J gene: TRBJ1-5
D gene: TRBD1
clone size: -
V gene: TRBV19
CDR3 DNA: TGTGCCAGTAGTAGCAGACAGGGGGCGGATCAGCCCCAGCATTTT
CDR3 protein: CASSSRQGADQPQHF

J gene: TRBJ2-3
D gene: -
clone size: -
V gene: TRBV10-1
CDR3 DNA: TGCGCCAGCAGTGAGTCGATGCACAGCGCAGATACGCAGTATTTT
CDR3 protein: CASSESMHSADTQYF

J gene: TRBJ2-7
D gene: TRBD1
clone size: -
V gene: TRBV2
CDR3 DNA: TGTGCCAGCGCTAGAGAGGGACAGGGACCCTACGAGCAGTACTTC
CDR3 protein: CASAREGQGPYEQYF

J gene: TRBJ1-2
D gene: -
clone size: -
V gene: TRBV14
CDR3 DNA: TGTGCCAGCAGCCAAGGTTTTGGCTACACCTTC
CDR3 protein: CASSQGFGYTF

J gene: TRBJ2-1
D gene: -
clone size: -
V gene: TRBV6-4
CDR3 DNA: TGTGCCAGCAGTGACGTTGGAGGCTCCTACAATGAGCAGTTCTTC
CDR3 protein: CASSDVGGSYNEQFF

J gene: TRBJ1-1
D gene: -
clone size: -
V gene: TRBV2
CDR3 DNA: TGTGCCAGCAGTGAAGATCGGTTGACTGAAGCTTTCTTT
CDR3 protein: CASSEDRLTEAFF

J gene: TRBJ2-2
D gene: TRBD1
clone size: -
V gene: TRBV9
CDR3 DNA: TGTGCCAGCAGCGGGCGAGACAGGGCCGTACACACCGGGGAGCTGTTTTTT
CDR3 protein: CASSGRDRAVHTGELFF

J gene: TRBJ2-7
D gene: TRBD2
clone size: -
V gene: TRBV6-5
CDR3 DNA: TGTGCCAGCAGTTACACGGGGGGGTTTTCCTACGAGCAGTACTTC
CDR3 protein: CASSYTGGFSYEQYF

J gene: TRBJ2-5
D gene: TRBD2
clone size: -
V gene: TRBV7-8
CDR3 DNA: TGTGCCAGCAGAAGCGGGGGGGAGCAAGAGACCCAGTACTTC
CDR3 protein: CASRSGGEQETQYF

J gene: TRBJ1-6
D gene: TRBD1
clone size: -
V gene: TRBV5-1
CDR3 DNA: TGCGCCAGCAGCTTGGATAGACAGGGGGGATCACCCCTCCACTTT
CDR3 protein: CASSLDRQGGSPLHF

J gene: TRBJ2-1
D gene: TRBD2
clone size: -
V gene: TRBV9
CDR3 DNA: TGTGCCAGCAGCCCCCGGACTAGCGGGGGTGGCAATGAGCAGTTCTTC
CDR3 protein: CASSPRTSGGGNEQFF

J gene: TRBJ2-7
D gene: -
clone size: -
V gene: TRBV27
CDR3 DNA: TGTGCCAGCAGTTTATACCGACAGTCACTTGGCGAGCAGTACTTC
CDR3 protein: CASSLYRQSLGEQYF

J gene: TRBJ2-4
D gene: -
clone size: -
V gene: TRBV21-1
CDR3 DNA: TGTGCCAGCAGCAAACCCCTCGGGGGGACTAGCGGGGAGGGCATTCAGTACTTC
CDR3 protein: CASSKPLGGTSGEGIQYF

J gene: TRBJ1-5
D gene: -
clone size: -
V gene: TRBV18
CDR3 DNA: TGTGCCAGCTCACTCGGGGGGGGGACGAGCAATCAGCCCCAGCATTTT
CDR3 protein: CASSLGGGTSNQPQHF

J gene: TRBJ2-3
D gene: TRBD2
clone size: -
V gene: TRBV5-4
CDR3 DNA: TGTGCCAGCAGCCCGAGCGGGGGGTTCACAGATACGCAGTATTTT
CDR3 protein: CASSPSGGFTDTQYF

J gene: TRBJ2-1
D gene: -
clone size: -
V gene: TRBV6-2/TRBV6-3
CDR3 DNA: TGTGCCAGCCGCCAACCGACTAGAATGGCTGAGCAGTTCTTC
CDR3 protein: CASRQPTRMAEQFF

J gene: TRBJ2-1
D gene: TRBD2
clone size: -
V gene: TRBV18
CDR3 DNA: TGTGCCAGCTCCGATGGGACTAGCGGGTTGAATGAGCAGTTCTTC
CDR3 protein: CASSDGTSGLNEQFF

J gene: TRBJ1-1
D gene: -
clone size: -
V gene: TRBV18
CDR3 DNA: TGTGCCAGCTCACCGCTGGATCAGGGGGAAGCTTTCTTT
CDR3 protein: CASSPLDQGEAFF

J gene: TRBJ2-7
D gene: -
clone size: -
V gene: TRBV6-1
CDR3 DNA: TGTGCCAGCAGTGAACGGGGGCGGACAGCAGATTACGAGCAGTACTTC
CDR3 protein: CASSERGRTADYEQYF

J gene: TRBJ1-2
D gene: TRBD1
clone size: -
V gene: TRBV4-1
CDR3 DNA: TGCGCCAGCAGCCAAGATAACAGGGGGCGGTATGGCTACACCTTC
CDR3 protein: CASSQDNRGRYGYTF

J gene: TRBJ1-2
D gene: -
clone size: -
V gene: TRBV25-1
CDR3 DNA: TGTGCCAGCAGTGAAGGGAACAGAAATAACTATGGCTACACCTTC
CDR3 protein: CASSEGNRNNYGYTF

J gene: TRBJ1-4
D gene: -
clone size: -
V gene: TRBV5-8
CDR3 DNA: TGTGCCAGCAGCCTGCGGGGGGGATTACCTGCAACTAATGAAAAACTGTTTTTT
CDR3 protein: CASSLRGGLPATNEKLFF

J gene: TRBJ1-5
D gene: TRBD1
clone size: -
V gene: TRBV6-5
CDR3 DNA: TGTGCCAGCAGCCCGGACAGGGCCAATCAGCCCCAGCATTTT
CDR3 protein: CASSPDRANQPQHF

J gene: TRBJ2-4
D gene: -
clone size: -
V gene: TRBV5-1
CDR3 DNA: TGCGCCAGCAGCTTTGAAGCCGCGGGGCTAAACATTCAGTACTTC
CDR3 protein: CASSFEAAGLNIQYF

J gene: TRBJ1-4
D gene: -
clone size: few
V gene: TRBV19
CDR3 DNA: TGTGCCAGTAAAGGAGCAGCAGAGACTGCTTATGAAAAACTGTTTTTT
CDR3 protein: CASKGAAETAYEKLFF

J gene: TRBJ2-3
D gene: -
clone size: once
V gene: TRBV10-2
CDR3 DNA: TGCGCCAGCAGGAGGACCTATACGCAGTATTTT
CDR3 protein: CASRRTYTQYF

J gene: TRBJ2-2
D gene: -
clone size: -
V gene: TRBV6-1
CDR3 DNA: TGTGCCAGCAGTGAAGCGGGGGACACCGGGGAGCTGTTTTTT
CDR3 protein: CASSEAGDTGELFF

J gene: TRBJ1-1
D gene: -
clone size: -
V gene: TRBV27
CDR3 DNA: TGTGCCAGCAGTTTAAGGGCAGGGAACACTGAAGCTTTCTTT
CDR3 protein: CASSLRAGNTEAFF

J gene: TRBJ2-1
D gene: -
clone size: -
V gene: TRBV4-3
CDR3 DNA: TGCGCCAGCAGCCAGGGAGCCGGGGCCTACAATGAGCAGTTCTTC
CDR3 protein: CASSQGAGAYNEQFF

J gene: TRBJ2-7
D gene: -
clone size: -
V gene: TRBV5-1
CDR3 DNA: TGCGCCAGCAGCCCGGTGGTGACAGGTCCCTCCTACGAGCAGTACTTC
CDR3 protein: CASSPVVTGPSYEQYF

J gene: TRBJ2-1
D gene: TRBD1
clone size: few
V gene: TRBV6-6
CDR3 DNA: TGTGCCAGCAGCCGAACAGGGGGCGGCTCCTACAATGAGCAGTTCTTC
CDR3 protein: CASSRTGGGSYNEQFF

J gene: TRBJ1-3
D gene: -
clone size: once
V gene: TRBV4-2
CDR3 DNA: TGTGCCAGCAGCCACAGAGGCTCTGGAAACACCATATATTTT
CDR3 protein: CASSHRGSGNTIYF

J gene: TRBJ2-7
D gene: -
clone size: -
V gene: TRBV18
CDR3 DNA: TGTGCCAGCTCTGGGTACACCAGCCTCTCCTACGAGCAGTACTTC
CDR3 protein: CASSGYTSLSYEQYF

J gene: TRBJ1-2
D gene: TRBD1
clone size: -
V gene: TRBV6-5
CDR3 DNA: TGTGCCAGCAGTTACTCCCGCAGCGGGACAGCCTATGGCTACACCTTC
CDR3 protein: CASSYSRSGTAYGYTF

J gene: TRBJ1-2
D gene: -
clone size: -
V gene: TRBV2
CDR3 DNA: TGTGCCAGCAGAGAGGCTAACTATGGCTACACCTTC
CDR3 protein: CASREANYGYTF

J gene: TRBJ1-1
D gene: -
clone size: -
V gene: TRBV7-9
CDR3 DNA: TGTGCCAGCAGCTTAGAGGGCCAGAGGGGTAAGCGAGCTTTCTTT
CDR3 protein: CASSLEGQRGKRAFF

J gene: TRBJ2-7
D gene: -
clone size: -
V gene: TRBV5-1
CDR3 DNA: TGCGCCAGCAGCTTGGCCGGGGGAGTGGCCGAGCAGTACTTC
CDR3 protein: CASSLAGGVAEQYF

J gene: TRBJ2-2
D gene: -
clone size: once
V gene: TRBV5-1
CDR3 DNA: TGCGCCAGCAGCTTGGCCGGGAACACCGGGGAGCTGTTTTTT
CDR3 protein: CASSLAGNTGELFF